This T cell receptor beta chain was retrieved from a study of CD8 T cells in Susac syndrome. Negative isolation yielded CD4+ and CD8+ T cells, and FACS enriched TEMRA cells. Germline V gene sequence: CDR1 SGHTA, CDR2 FQGNSA. Trimming removed 6 bases from V and 1 base from J; junction bases left unmatched: 5. CDR3 size: 15 residues. Reverse transcription of roughly 0.5 to 1 ug RNA was performed with random hexamers. The method of amplification for TCR beta CDR3 was immunoSEQ multiplex PCR, covering 54 Vbeta and 13 Jbeta. TCRdb itself ran the immunoSEQ multiplex PCR reads through MiXCR, one entry per CDR3 protein. There are roughly 130,000 distinct CDR3 sequences in the sample; 90% to 95% occur only once, and more than 0.1% lies in the top ten.

This sequence joins TRBV7-2 and TRBJ2-2; 7 bases map to TRBD2. This receptor was taken from a human donor in good health. Sequences were obtained from CD4+ T cells from PBMCs. In nucleotides, the CDR3 is TGTGCCAGCAGTTCAGCGGGGCGGAACACCGGGGAGCTGTTTTTT. Amino acid sequence: CASSSAGRNTGELFF.